These 25 T cell receptor beta chains were sequenced from one sample in a study of blood T cell repertoires in COVID-19. Profiling relied on immunoSEQ multiplex PCR, and the TCRdb table lists in-frame clones only, not all of them. The data hold around 99,000 clones, with 84% observed a single time. The sample taken for sequencing was peripheral blood. These TCRs come from a woman aged 50 to 60 with acute or convalescent COVID-19.

The chain joins TRBV19 to TRBJ1-5, with D tentatively TRBD1 (5 bases). In germline, CDR1 is LNHDA, CDR2 SQIVND (reference sequence). V dropped 3 bases and J dropped 4 bases, with 13 bases sitting between them. The CDR3 contains 15 residues. CDR3 protein: CASSIVSAGNQPQHF. DNA of the CDR3: TGTGCCAGTAGTATTGTCTCGGCAGGGAATCAGCCCCAGCATTTT.

The chain is built from TRBV11-3 and TRBJ2-7, with 10 bases identical to TRBD1. V dropped 5 bases and J dropped 4; count of bases not matched to a gene: 5. In germline, CDR1 is SGHNT, CDR2 YENEEA. This CDR3 spans 14 amino acids. CDR3 amino acids: CASSPLGQGYEQYF. CDR3 in DNA: TGTGCCAGCAGCCCACTGGGACAGGGGTACGAGCAGTACTTC.

This chain connects TRBV19 to TRBJ1-2; the match to TRBD1 covers 8 bases. Germline CDR1 reads LNHDA; CDR2 reads SQIVND (reference sequence). The CDR3 loop spans 14 amino acids. Unmatched junction bases numbered 8, after V lost 4 bases and J lost 7 bases. The CDR3 DNA follows: TGTGCCAGTAGTAGAGACTGGACAGGGTTTGGCTACACCTTC. Translated, it gives CASSRDWTGFGYTF.

The V call is TRBV28, the J call TRBJ1-5, with 8 bases fitting TRBD1. CDR3 length: 13 amino acids. The germline gives CDR1 MDHEN, CDR2 SYDVKM. Trimming cost V 6 bases and J 6 bases; bases outside gene matches: 4. The DNA of the CDR3 is TGTGCCAGCAGAACAGGGGGGACTCAGCCCCAGCATTTT. Its translation is CASRTGGTQPQHF.

The chain combines TRBV19 with TRBJ1-3; D not certain. CDR3 size: 15 residues. V was pared by 3 bases and J by 0 bases, with 9 bases between. Germline CDR1 LNHDA, CDR2 SQIVND (reference sequence). The CDR3 region is CASSISILSGNTIYF. DNA of the CDR3: TGTGCCAGTAGTATCTCAATACTCTCTGGAAACACCATATATTTT.

The J gene is TRBJ1-6, the V gene TRBV5-1; 12 positions agree with TRBD1. This CDR3 comprises 17 residues. V dropped 3 bases and J dropped 7; count of bases not matched to a gene: 8. Germline CDR1 reads SGHRS; CDR2 reads YFSETQ. This CDR3 reads CASSSRGQGAQNSPLHF. The CDR3 region has the DNA TGCGCCAGCAGCTCTAGGGGACAGGGGGCCCAAAATTCACCCCTCCACTTT.

A single count supports this clone. The chain employs TRBV30 and TRBJ1-6; 10 nucleotides line up with TRBD1. The CDR3 sequence is 14 residues long. V shed 4 bases, J shed 6 bases, and the junction held 3 bases outside the gene matches. Germline assignment: CDR1 GTSNPN and CDR2 SVGIG (reference sequence). In DNA, the CDR3 is TGTGCCTGGAACCGGGACAGGGGTAATTCACCCCTCCACTTT. Translated, it gives CAWNRDRGNSPLHF.

This clone occurred many times. The genes are TRBV30 and TRBJ1-2, with TRBD1 matching over 8 bases. V trimming: 2 bases; J trimming: 8 bases; junction bases outside the gene matches: 10. This CDR3 comprises 14 residues. The germline gives CDR1 GTSNPN, CDR2 SVGIG (reference sequence). This CDR3 reads CAWSPLGTGGGYTF. The CDR3 DNA is TGTGCCTGGAGTCCATTAGGGACAGGAGGAGGCTACACCTTC.

This sequence joins TRBV2 and TRBJ2-2; TRBD2 might be the D (6 bases). Germline V gene sequence: CDR1 SNHLY, CDR2 FYNNEI. The CDR3 has 14 amino acids. V lost 6 bases to trimming and J lost 4 bases, with 12 bases between them. The CDR3 loop reads CASSPDGGTGELFF. The CDR3 region has the DNA TGTGCCAGCAGCCCAGACGGGGGCACCGGGGAGCTGTTTTTT. The whole variable domain, filled in from reference TRBV2 and TRBJ2-2, reads EPEVTQTPSHQVTQMGQEVILRCVPISNHLYFYWYRQILGQKVEFLVSFYNNEISEKSEIFDDQFSVERPDGSNFTLKIRSTKLEDSAMYFCASSPDGGTGELFFGEGSRLTVL.

J is TRBJ1-5 and V is TRBV12-5; 10 nucleotides line up with TRBD1. The trim removed 1 base at V and 4 bases at J, leaving 7 bases unmatched. The germline V gene encodes CDR1 LGHNT and CDR2 FRNRAP. CDR3 length equals 17 residues. The CDR3: CASGLASGQGNNQPQHF. CDR3 sequence (DNA): TGTGCTAGTGGTTTGGCTTCGGGACAGGGGAATAATCAGCCCCAGCATTTT.

This clone turned up a few times. The V and J genes are TRBV6-5 and TRBJ2-2, with D tentatively TRBD1 (6 bases). The CDR3 contains 13 residues. Deletions cut 7 bases from V and 7 bases from J, with 13 bases between. Germline V gene sequence: CDR1 MNHEY, CDR2 SVGAGI. The CDR3 nucleotides are TGTGCCAGCACCGCGGTCAGGGGCGGGGAGCTGTTTTTT. Translated, it gives CASTAVRGGELFF.

The CDR3 DNA reads as TGCGCCAGCAGCCAAGATTTCAGGGGGAACACTGAAGCTTTCTTT. As protein: CASSQDFRGNTEAFF. J is TRBJ1-1 and V is TRBV4-1, with a possible D match to TRBD1 (6 bases). The length of the CDR3 is 15 residues. The germline V and J ends were trimmed by 0 bases and 1 base, with 9 bases remaining between them. Germline CDR1 is MGHRA and CDR2 is YSYEKL.

The rearrangement joins TRBV7-8 to TRBJ2-2; 9 nucleotides match TRBD2. The ends lost 5 bases at V and 4 bases at J; junction bases unmatched: 11. This CDR3 is built from 17 residues. Germline CDR1 and CDR2: SGHVS and FQNEAQ. The CDR3 spells CASSLLGLAGSTGELFF. Here the CDR3 DNA reads TGTGCCAGCAGCCTCCTGGGGCTAGCGGGGTCCACCGGGGAGCTGTTTTTT. The complete variable domain, with remaining parts taken from reference TRBV7-8 and TRBJ2-2, reads GAGVSQSPRYKVAKRGQDVALRCDPISGHVSLFWYQQALGQGPEFLTYFQNEAQLDKSGLPSDRFFAERPEGSVSTLKIQRTQQEDSAVYLCASSLLGLAGSTGELFFGEGSRLTVL.

This clone came up a few times. V and J are TRBV6-5 and TRBJ1-5; tentatively, D is TRBD1 (5 bases). This CDR3 region has 15 residues. Trimming shortened V by 5 bases and J by 5 bases, and 16 bases separated the two germline ends. Germline loops: CDR1 MNHEY, CDR2 SVGAGI. The CDR3 loop reads CASSKQGPYYQPQHF. DNA of the CDR3: TGTGCCAGCAGTAAGCAGGGTCCGTACTATCAGCCCCAGCATTTT.

The CDR3 spells CASSTGHNYGYTF. Written as DNA, the CDR3 is TGTGCCAGCAGTACGGGACACAACTATGGCTACACCTTC. The V gene is TRBV28, the J gene TRBJ1-2, with TRBD1 as a possible D gene (6 bases). Per germline, CDR1 MDHEN and CDR2 SYDVKM. Trimming stripped 5 bases from V and 2 bases from J, with 9 bases between. The CDR3 sequence is 13 residues long.

The chain is built from TRBV6-5 and TRBJ1-2, with D perhaps matching TRBD1 (6 bases). Trimming stripped 4 bases from V and 3 bases from J, with 15 bases between. CDR1 MNHEY and CDR2 SVGAGI come from the germline V gene. The CDR3 covers 15 residues. The CDR3 DNA is TGTGCCAGCAGTTCAGCCCCCGGGACATACTATGGCTACACCTTC. It yields the protein CASSSAPGTYYGYTF.

The V gene is TRBV27, the J gene TRBJ1-5; D perhaps matches TRBD1 (6 bases). This CDR3 region has 16 residues. V dropped 6 bases and J dropped 3 bases, with 18 bases sitting between them. Germline CDR1 reads MNHEY; CDR2 reads SMNVEV (reference sequence). The CDR3 DNA sequence: TGTGCCAGCAGCAGACAGGCCCTTCCCTTCAATCAGCCCCAGCATTTT. As protein: CASSRQALPFNQPQHF.

This rearrangement joins TRBV27 to TRBJ2-7; TRBD1 matches 8 bases. The CDR3 length is 13 residues. V gave up 7 bases and J gave up 3 bases; unmatched junction bases: 5. CDR1 MNHEY and CDR2 SMNVEV come from the germline V gene (reference sequence). The CDR3 bases are TGTGCCAGCAAGGGGACAGGTGGCTACGAGCAGTACTTC. Protein product: CASKGTGGYEQYF.

The chain carries TRBV18 and TRBJ1-2, with 9 bases lining up with TRBD1. Germline V gives CDR1 KGHSH, CDR2 LQKENI. CDR3 length: 14 amino acids. The J segment lost 5 bases and the V segment lost 3 bases, leaving 4 bases of the junction unmatched. CDR3 in amino acids: CASSPGTGPYGYTF. CDR3 bases: TGTGCCAGCTCACCCGGGACAGGGCCTTATGGCTACACCTTC.

The chain employs TRBV3-1 (or the pseudogene TRBV3-2) and TRBJ2-7; no reliable D call. There are 14 residues in the CDR3. The V gene lost 0 bases and the J gene lost 0 bases, with 6 bases spanning the gap. Germline values: CDR1 LGHDT, CDR2 YNNKEL (reference sequence). The DNA for the CDR3 is TGTGCCAGCAGCCAAGATAGCAGCTCCTACGAGCAGTACTTC. It codes for CASSQDSSSYEQYF.

The chain uses TRBV18 and TRBJ2-3; D not resolved. Germline V gene sequence: CDR1 KGHSH, CDR2 LQKENI. The CDR3 totals 14 residues. Trimming shortened V by 6 bases and J by 9 bases, and 19 bases separated the two germline ends. This chain's CDR3 is CASSILDVGDTQYF. For the CDR3, the DNA is TGTGCCAGCTCGATCTTAGACGTAGGAGACACGCAGTATTTT.

The chain has TRBV18 and TRBJ1-1; D perhaps matches TRBD1 (6 bases). The CDR3 is made up of 16 amino acids. CDR1 is KGHSH, CDR2 LQKENI, per germline. Trimming shortened V by 1 base and J by 5 bases, and 17 bases separated the two germline ends. The CDR3 DNA sequence: TGTGCCAGCTCACCACTCGCCGGACAGCCGGCAACTGAAGCTTTCTTT. This sequence encodes CASSPLAGQPATEAFF.

The chain has TRBV19 and TRBJ1-5; 10 bases are a match to TRBD1. This CDR3 has 17 amino acids. The germline gives CDR1 LNHDA, CDR2 SQIVND (reference sequence). J gave up 7 bases and V 4 bases, and 13 bases lay outside the gene matches. CDR3: CASSTIHRQGAGQPQHF. The DNA of the CDR3 is TGTGCCAGTAGTACTATTCACAGACAGGGGGCTGGACAGCCCCAGCATTTT. The full variable domain, with the rest looked up from reference TRBV19 and TRBJ1-5, is DGGITQSPKYLFRKEGQNVTLSCEQNLNHDAMYWYRQDPGQGLRLIYYSQIVNDFQKGDIAEGYSVSREKKESFPLTVTSAQKNPTAFYLCASSTIHRQGAGQPQHFGDGTRLSIL.

This chain links TRBV5-1 with TRBJ2-3, with TRBD2 identical over 11 bases. Germline values: CDR1 SGHRS, CDR2 YFSETQ. Trimming removed 6 bases from V and 0 bases from J; junction bases left unmatched: 12. This CDR3 contains 18 residues. CDR3 amino acids: CASTRQPGLAASTDTQYF. CDR3 nucleotide sequence: TGCGCCAGCACTCGTCAGCCGGGACTAGCGGCTAGCACAGATACGCAGTATTTT.

J is TRBJ2-3 and V is TRBV21-1; the table's TRBD1 call for D was not verified on the DNA. TRBV21-1 is noted as a pseudogene. CDR3 length: 17 amino acids. CDR3 nucleotides: TGTGCCAGCAGCACCAGATGGGCGCTCACCACTACAGATACGCAGTATTTT. This codes for CASSTRWALTTTDTQYF.